A single sample gave rise to the 8 T cell receptor beta chains below, sequenced in a study of Ad26.COV2.S vaccination and SARS-CoV-2 variants. Treatment reported: 19 received Ad26.COV2.S at low or high dose, single or two shots; about 5 received placebo; per-sample allocation not given. Each sample was drawn 63 days after the first injection (of vaccine or placebo). TCRdb's table, derived via immunoSEQ multiplex PCR, lists solely in-frame clones and lacks some. Of a few hundred thousand clones listed, almost 90% are singletons. The sample in question was peripheral blood, obtained in a trial of Ad26.COV2.S vaccine versus placebo. All receptors come from a person between 18 and 60 years old who received the Ad26.COV2.S COVID-19 vaccine or a placebo.

This chain connects TRBV2 to TRBJ1-2; D gene ambiguous. Per germline, CDR1 SNHLY and CDR2 FYNNEI. The CDR3 is made up of 14 amino acids. V gave up 2 bases and J gave up 4 bases, with 11 bases separating them. CDR3 nucleotides: TGTGCCAGCAGTGAAAATGGACCGTTCTATGGCTACACCTTC. Translating gives CASSENGPFYGYTF.

V is TRBV7-2 and J is TRBJ1-1, with D hard to call. This CDR3 has 13 residues. The V gene lost 7 bases and the J gene lost 4 bases, with 13 bases spanning the gap. Germline CDR1 SGHTA, CDR2 FQGNSA. The CDR3 DNA reads TGTGCCAGCACGGCCCAGGTGGGCACTGAAGCTTTCTTT. Residues: CASTAQVGTEAFF. Complete variable domain (other parts from reference TRBV7-2 and TRBJ1-1): GAGVSQSPSNKVTEKGKDVELRCDPISGHTALYWYRQSLGQGLEFLIYFQGNSAPDKSGLPSDRFSAERTGGSVSTLTIQRTQQEDSAVYLCASTAQVGTEAFFGQGTRLTVV.

The rearrangement uses TRBV18 and TRBJ2-2; D may match TRBD1 or TRBD2 (7 bases each). CDR1 is KGHSH, CDR2 LQKENI, per germline. V was cut by 3 bases and J by 4 bases, with 15 bases left in between. The CDR3 loop spans 16 amino acids. CDR3: CASSPQAGGATGELFF. The CDR3 bases are TGTGCCAGCTCACCCCAAGCAGGGGGGGCCACCGGGGAGCTGTTTTTT.

This rearrangement joins TRBV30 to TRBJ1-6; D is possibly TRBD1 (6 bases). With 1 base removed from V and 7 bases from J, the gap between germline ends came to 14 bases. This CDR3 region has 15 residues. CDR1 and CDR2 from the germline V gene are GTSNPN and SVGIG (reference sequence). CDR3 in DNA: TGTGCCTGGAGTGGAGGGGGGGGGCTCAATTCACCCCTCCACTTT. Protein product: CAWSGGGGLNSPLHF.

The rearrangement joins TRBV19 to TRBJ2-1; D tentatively reads TRBD1 or TRBD2 (7 bases each). The CDR3 is 19 amino acids. V was pared by 5 bases and J by 7 bases, with 30 bases between. In germline, CDR1 is LNHDA, CDR2 SQIVND (reference sequence). CDR3 loop: CASSFQGGIRAGSGNEQFF. The DNA of the CDR3 is TGTGCCAGTAGTTTCCAGGGGGGGATCCGAGCGGGATCCGGAAATGAGCAGTTCTTC.

The chain carries TRBV2 and TRBJ1-5; TRBD1 matches at 8 bases. The germline V gene encodes CDR1 SNHLY and CDR2 FYNNEI. The CDR3 has 15 amino acids. The trim removed 2 bases at V and 3 bases at J, leaving 3 bases unmatched. CDR3 residues: CASSELDRVNQPQHF. The CDR3 region has the DNA TGTGCCAGCAGTGAACTGGACAGGGTCAATCAGCCCCAGCATTTT.

This clone is a singleton in its sample. V gene TRBV4-3 combines with J gene TRBJ1-1, with D possibly TRBD1 on 6 matching bases. The germline gives CDR1 LGHNA, CDR2 YSLEER. V shed 0 bases and J shed 2 bases, with 16 bases lying between them. There are 17 residues in the CDR3. CDR3 nucleotides: TGCGCCAGCAGCCAAGATAGGACCGGGACACCTAACACTGAAGCTTTCTTT. Residues: CASSQDRTGTPNTEAFF.

The genes are TRBV29-1 and TRBJ2-1; D possibly corresponds to TRBD2 (6 bases). In germline, CDR1 is SQVTM, CDR2 ANQGSEA. V dropped 3 bases and J dropped 8 bases, with 17 bases sitting between them. This CDR3 region has 14 residues. CDR3 bases: TGCAGCGTTGAGCGGGGTTCCCCCTTCGATGAGCAGTTCTTC. Translation gives CSVERGSPFDEQFF.